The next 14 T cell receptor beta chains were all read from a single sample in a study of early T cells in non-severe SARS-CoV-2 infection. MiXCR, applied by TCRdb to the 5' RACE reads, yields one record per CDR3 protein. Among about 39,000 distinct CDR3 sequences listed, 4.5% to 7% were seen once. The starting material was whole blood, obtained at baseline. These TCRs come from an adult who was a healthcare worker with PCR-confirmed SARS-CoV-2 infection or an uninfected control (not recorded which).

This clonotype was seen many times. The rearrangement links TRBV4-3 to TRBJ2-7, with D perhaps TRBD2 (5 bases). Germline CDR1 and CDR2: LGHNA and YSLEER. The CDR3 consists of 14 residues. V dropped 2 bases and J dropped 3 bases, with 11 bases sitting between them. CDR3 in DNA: TGCGCCAGCAGCCAATTTGTCGAGGGCTACGAGCAGTACTTC. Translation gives CASSQFVEGYEQYF.

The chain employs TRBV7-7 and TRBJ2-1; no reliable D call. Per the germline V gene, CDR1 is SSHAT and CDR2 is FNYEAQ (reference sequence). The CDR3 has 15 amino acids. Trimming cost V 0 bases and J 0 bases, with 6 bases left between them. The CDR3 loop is CASSLAASSYNEQFF. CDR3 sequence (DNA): TGTGCCAGCAGCTTAGCGGCCAGCTCCTACAATGAGCAGTTCTTC.

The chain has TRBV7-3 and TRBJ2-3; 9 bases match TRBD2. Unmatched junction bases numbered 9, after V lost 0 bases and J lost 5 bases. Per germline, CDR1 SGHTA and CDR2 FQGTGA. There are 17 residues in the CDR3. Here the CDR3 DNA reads TGTGCCAGCAGCTTAACTGGCGCGGGGGGGCCCGTAGATACGCAGTATTTT. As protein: CASSLTGAGGPVDTQYF. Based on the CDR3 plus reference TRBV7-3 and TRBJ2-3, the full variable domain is GAGVSQTPSNKVTEKGKYVELRCDPISGHTALYWYRQSLGQGPEFLIYFQGTGAADDSGLPNDRFFAVRPEGSVSTLKIQRTERGDSAVYLCASSLTGAGGPVDTQYFGPGTRLTVL.

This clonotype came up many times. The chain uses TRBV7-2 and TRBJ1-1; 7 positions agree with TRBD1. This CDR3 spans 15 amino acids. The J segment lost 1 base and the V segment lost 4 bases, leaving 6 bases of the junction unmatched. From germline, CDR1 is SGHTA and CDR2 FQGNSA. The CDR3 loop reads CASSSGQAKNTEAFF. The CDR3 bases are TGTGCCAGCAGCTCTGGACAGGCGAAGAACACTGAAGCTTTCTTT.

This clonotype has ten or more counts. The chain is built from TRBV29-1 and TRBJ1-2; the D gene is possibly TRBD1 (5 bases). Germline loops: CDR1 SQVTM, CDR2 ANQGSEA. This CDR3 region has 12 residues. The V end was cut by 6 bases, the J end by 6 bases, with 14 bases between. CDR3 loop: CSVDPRQNGYTF. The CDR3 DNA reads TGCAGCGTCGACCCGAGACAGAATGGCTACACCTTC.

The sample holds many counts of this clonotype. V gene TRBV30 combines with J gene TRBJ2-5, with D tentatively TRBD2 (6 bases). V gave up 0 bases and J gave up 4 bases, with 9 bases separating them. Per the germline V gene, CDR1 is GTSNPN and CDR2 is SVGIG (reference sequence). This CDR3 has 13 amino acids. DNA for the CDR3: TGTGCCTGGAGTGTACGGGAGCGAGAGACCCAGTACTTC. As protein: CAWSVRERETQYF.

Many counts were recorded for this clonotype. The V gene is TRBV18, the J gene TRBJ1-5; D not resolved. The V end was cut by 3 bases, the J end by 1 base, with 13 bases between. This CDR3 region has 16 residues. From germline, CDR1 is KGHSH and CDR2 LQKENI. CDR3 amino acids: CASSPPTTSSNQPQHF. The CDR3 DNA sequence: TGTGCCAGCTCACCTCCAACCACGTCCAGCAATCAGCCCCAGCATTTT.

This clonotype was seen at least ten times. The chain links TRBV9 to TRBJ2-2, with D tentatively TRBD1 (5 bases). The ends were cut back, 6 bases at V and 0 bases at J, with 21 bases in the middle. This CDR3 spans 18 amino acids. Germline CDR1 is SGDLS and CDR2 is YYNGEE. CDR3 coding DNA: TGTGCCAGCACCGATGACAGCGCCTGGTCGCCGAACACCGGGGAGCTGTTTTTT. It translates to CASTDDSAWSPNTGELFF.

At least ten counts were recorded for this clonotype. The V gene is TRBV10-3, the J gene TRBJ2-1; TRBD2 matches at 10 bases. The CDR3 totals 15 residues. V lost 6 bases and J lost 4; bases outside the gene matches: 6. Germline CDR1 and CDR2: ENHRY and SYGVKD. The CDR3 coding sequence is TGTGCCATCAGGCGGACTAGCGGCCGTTACAATGAGCAGTTCTTC. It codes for CAIRRTSGRYNEQFF.

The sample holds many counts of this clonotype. The CDR3 sequence: CASSPTGQGREPQHF. The CDR3 DNA sequence: TGTGCCAGTAGTCCCACGGGACAGGGTAGGGAGCCCCAGCATTTT. The chain links TRBV19 to TRBJ1-5; 9 bases are shared with TRBD1. Germline V gene data show CDR1 as LNHDA and CDR2 as SQIVND (reference sequence). This CDR3 comprises 15 residues. V was pared by 5 bases and J by 8 bases, with 10 bases of the junction left unmatched.

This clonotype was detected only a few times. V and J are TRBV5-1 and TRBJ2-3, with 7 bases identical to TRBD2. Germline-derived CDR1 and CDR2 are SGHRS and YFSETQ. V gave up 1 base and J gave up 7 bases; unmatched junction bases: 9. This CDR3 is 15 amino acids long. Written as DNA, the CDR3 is TGCGCCAGCAGCTTGCGACTAGCACCAGGCCATACGCAGTATTTT. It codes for CASSLRLAPGHTQYF. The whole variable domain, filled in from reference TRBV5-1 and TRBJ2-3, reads KAGVTQTPRYLIKTRGQQVTLSCSPISGHRSVSWYQQTPGQGLQFLFEYFSETQRNKGNFPGRFSGRQFSNSRSEMNVSTLELGDSALYLCASSLRLAPGHTQYFGPGTRLTVL.

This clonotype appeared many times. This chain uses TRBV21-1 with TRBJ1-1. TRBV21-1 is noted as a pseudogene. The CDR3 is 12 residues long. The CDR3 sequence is CASSKDRVEAFF. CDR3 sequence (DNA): TGTGCCAGCAGCAAAGACCGCGTTGAAGCTTTCTTT.

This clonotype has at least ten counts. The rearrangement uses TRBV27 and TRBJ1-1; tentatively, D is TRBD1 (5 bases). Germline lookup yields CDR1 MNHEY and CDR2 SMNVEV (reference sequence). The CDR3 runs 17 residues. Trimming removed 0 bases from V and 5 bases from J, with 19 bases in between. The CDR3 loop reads CASSLSGQGFRGTEAFF. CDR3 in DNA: TGTGCCAGCAGTTTATCGGGCCAGGGCTTTCGAGGAACTGAAGCTTTCTTT.

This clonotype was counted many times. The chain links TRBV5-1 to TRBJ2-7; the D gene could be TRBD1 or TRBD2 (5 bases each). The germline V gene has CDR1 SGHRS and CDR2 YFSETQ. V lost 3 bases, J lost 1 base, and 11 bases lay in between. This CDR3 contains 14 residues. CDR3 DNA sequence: TGCGCCAGCAGCTCCGGGACCAATTCCTACGAGCAGTACTTC. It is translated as CASSSGTNSYEQYF.